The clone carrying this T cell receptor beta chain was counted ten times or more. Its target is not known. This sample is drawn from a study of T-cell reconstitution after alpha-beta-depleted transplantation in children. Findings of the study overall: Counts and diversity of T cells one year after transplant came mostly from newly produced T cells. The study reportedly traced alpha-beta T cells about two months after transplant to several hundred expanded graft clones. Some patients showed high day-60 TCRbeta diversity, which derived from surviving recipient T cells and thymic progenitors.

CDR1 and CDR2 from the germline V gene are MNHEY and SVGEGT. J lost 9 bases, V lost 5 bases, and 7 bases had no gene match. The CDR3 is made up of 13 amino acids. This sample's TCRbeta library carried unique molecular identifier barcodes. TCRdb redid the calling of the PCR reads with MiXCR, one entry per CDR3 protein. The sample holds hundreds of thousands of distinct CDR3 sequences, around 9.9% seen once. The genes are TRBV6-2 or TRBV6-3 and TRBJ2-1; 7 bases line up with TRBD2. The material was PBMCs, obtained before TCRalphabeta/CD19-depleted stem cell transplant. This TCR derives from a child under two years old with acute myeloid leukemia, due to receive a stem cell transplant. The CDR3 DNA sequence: TGTGCCAGCAGTCCGCGGGAGAGGGGTGAGCAGTTCTTC. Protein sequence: CASSPRERGEQFF.